This T cell receptor (beta chain) is drawn from a study of T cell responses to AZD1222 COVID-19 vaccine. V was shortened by 1 base and J by 4 bases, with 5 bases between the two germline ends. The germline V gene has CDR1 SGHDN and CDR2 FVKESK. CDR3 length equals 12 residues. TCRdb's table, derived via immunoSEQ multiplex PCR, lists solely in-frame clones and lacks some. The table records some 190,000 clones, less than 95% of them present only once. This specimen consisted of peripheral blood, obtained 28 days after the second dose of the MenACWY control vaccine. V is TRBV14 and J is TRBJ2-7; D ambiguous. The TCR was taken from an adult who received the MenACWY meningococcal vaccine as a control. The CDR3 region is CASSQVLYEQYF. The CDR3, as DNA: TGTGCCAGCAGCCAAGTCCTTTACGAGCAGTACTTC.